Following are 26 T cell receptor beta chains from one sample sequenced in a study of shared clonotypes between healthy human individuals. Naive CD8 cells lacked CD45RO, underwent positive selection for CCR7 and left out terminally differentiated effector memory CD45RA+ cells. Only in-frame clones appear in the TCRdb table, and some are missing; sequencing was by immunoSEQ multiplex PCR. This sample has around 2,000,000 clones, with around 93% found just once. What was sequenced was naive CD8+ T cells from PBMCs. The origin of the receptors is a man between 18 and 35 years old in good health. Some clones in this sample may be carry-over from other donors' samples.

This chain joins TRBV27 and TRBJ1-1; no definite D call. Germline V gives CDR1 MNHEY, CDR2 SMNVEV (reference sequence). Trimming cost V 5 bases and J 4 bases, with 11 bases left between them. The CDR3 has 13 residues. In DNA, the CDR3 is TGTGCCAGCAGTCTAGGTCCGGTCACTGAAGCTTTCTTT. Translated, it gives CASSLGPVTEAFF.

The chain joins TRBV4-3 to TRBJ2-4; the D gene could be TRBD1 or TRBD2 (5 bases each). V gave up 1 base and J gave up 1 base, with 8 bases separating them. There are 15 residues in the CDR3. Germline lookup yields CDR1 LGHNA and CDR2 YSLEER. The CDR3 coding sequence is TGCGCCAGCAGCCAAGGTCGGGGCGCCAAAAACATTCAGTACTTC. Residues: CASSQGRGAKNIQYF.

This clone came up once. The J gene is TRBJ2-7, the V gene TRBV13, with 8 bases lining up with TRBD2. After removal of 3 bases from V and 5 bases from J, the junction contained 12 bases not matched to a gene. This CDR3 spans 16 amino acids. Per germline, CDR1 PRHDT and CDR2 FYEKMQ (reference sequence). CDR3 bases: TGTGCCAGCAGCTTCACCCGGGGGGGGCGCGAGGACGAGCAGTACTTC. Its translation is CASSFTRGGREDEQYF.

This clone was recorded only once. This same CDR3 is encoded by further DNA sequences in the sample. V is TRBV4-2 and J is TRBJ2-5, with TRBD2 matching over 11 bases. The CDR3 loop spans 14 amino acids. Trimming removed 4 bases from V and 3 bases from J; junction bases left unmatched: 1. Germline loops: CDR1 LGHNA, CDR2 YNFKEQ. CDR3 coding DNA: TGTGCCAGCAGCCCACTAGCGGGAGAAGAGACCCAGTACTTC. Protein: CASSPLAGEETQYF.

The chain combines TRBV27 with TRBJ1-1; 12 bases agree with TRBD1. V was clipped by 4 bases and J by 4 bases; unmatched bases: 13. CDR3 length: 18 amino acids. Germline V gene sequence: CDR1 MNHEY, CDR2 SMNVEV (reference sequence). Here the CDR3 DNA reads TGTGCCAGCAGTTCCGCTCTCCGGGACAGGGGGCAGGGCACTGAAGCTTTCTTT. Translation gives CASSSALRDRGQGTEAFF.

The chain has TRBV7-9 and TRBJ2-2; a possible D gene is TRBD1 (5 bases). Trimming took 5 bases from V and 1 from J, leaving 5 bases between them. This CDR3 comprises 13 residues. Germline V gives CDR1 SEHNR, CDR2 FQNEAQ (reference sequence). The CDR3 DNA sequence: TGTGCCAGCAGCACAGGGAACACCGGGGAGCTGTTTTTT. Amino acids: CASSTGNTGELFF. The full variable domain, in which reference TRBV7-9 and TRBJ2-2 provide the parts outside the CDR3, is DTGVSQNPRHKITKRGQNVTFRCDPISEHNRLYWYRQTLGQGPEFLTYFQNEAQLEKSRLLSDRFSAERPKGSFSTLEIQRTEQGDSAMYLCASSTGNTGELFFGEGSRLTVL.

Points on this clone: Other DNA sequences of this sample code for an identical CDR3. V and J are TRBV27 and TRBJ2-1; 10 bases align to TRBD1. The length of the CDR3 is 14 residues. The V gene end was trimmed by 3 bases and the J gene end by 5 bases; junction bases not matched to a gene: 1. CDR1 is MNHEY, CDR2 SMNVEV, per germline (reference sequence). CDR3 coding DNA: TGTGCCAGCAGTTTCGACAGGGGGCACAATGAGCAGTTCTTC. Protein: CASSFDRGHNEQFF.

V is TRBV5-6 and J is TRBJ1-1, with 12 positions matching TRBD1. The V segment lost 3 bases and the J segment 4 bases; nucleotides outside the gene matches: 10. The germline V gene encodes CDR1 SGHDT and CDR2 YYEEEE. This CDR3 region has 17 residues. CDR3 region: CASSCRDRGRLCTEAFF. CDR3 in DNA: TGTGCCAGCAGCTGCCGGGACAGGGGGCGGCTTTGCACTGAAGCTTTCTTT.

The V call is TRBV28, the J call TRBJ1-2, with a possible D match to TRBD1 (5 bases). CDR1 is MDHEN, CDR2 SYDVKM, per germline. Trimming left V 6 bases short and J 3 bases short, with 14 bases between. CDR3 length: 14 residues. The CDR3 here is CASSPGGEDYGYTF. CDR3 DNA: TGTGCCAGCAGCCCCGGGGGGGAGGACTATGGCTACACCTTC.

The chain couples TRBV28 to TRBJ2-2; no reliable D call. Germline CDR1 reads MDHEN; CDR2 reads SYDVKM. V lost 4 bases and J 6 bases, leaving 9 bases between the germline ends. CDR3 size: 13 residues. The CDR3 loop reads CASSSVGPGELFF. As DNA, the CDR3 is TGTGCCAGCAGTTCCGTTGGGCCCGGGGAGCTGTTTTTT.

The chain joins TRBV29-1 to TRBJ2-3; D is perhaps TRBD2 (5 bases). Germline V CDR1 and CDR2: SQVTM, ANQGSEA. The V gene lost 0 bases and the J gene lost 2 bases, with 18 bases spanning the gap. The CDR3 length is 17 residues. The CDR3 DNA is TGCAGCGTTGAAGATCTCAGGCTAGCTGAGATCACAGATACGCAGTATTTT. This codes for CSVEDLRLAEITDTQYF.

The V and J genes are TRBV11-2 and TRBJ1-2; D is ambiguous. Per germline, CDR1 SGHAT and CDR2 FQNNGV. V dropped 1 base and J dropped 2 bases, with 11 bases sitting between them. The CDR3 totals 15 residues. For the CDR3, the DNA is TGTGCCAGCAGCTTAGGGCCAAGCATCAACTATGGCTACACCTTC. Its protein product is CASSLGPSINYGYTF.

J is TRBJ2-7 and V is TRBV7-9; 11 nucleotides match TRBD1. The J segment lost 4 bases and the V segment lost 4 bases, leaving 6 bases of the junction unmatched. CDR3 length: 15 amino acids. The germline CDR1 and CDR2 sequences are SEHNR and FQNEAQ (reference sequence). This CDR3 reads CASSSGTGGIYEQYF. The CDR3 DNA sequence: TGTGCCAGCAGCTCCGGGACAGGGGGTATTTACGAGCAGTACTTC.

The rearrangement uses TRBV7-9 and TRBJ2-2; weak D call: TRBD1 (5 bases). With 3 bases removed from V and 6 bases from J, the gap between germline ends came to 11 bases. CDR3 length: 14 amino acids. CDR1 SEHNR and CDR2 FQNEAQ come from the germline V gene (reference sequence). The CDR3 loop reads CASSFGRAPGELFF. As DNA, the CDR3 is TGTGCCAGCAGCTTTGGCAGGGCCCCCGGGGAGCTGTTTTTT.

The rearrangement joins TRBV7-9 to TRBJ2-7, with TRBD2 matching over 10 bases. Germline V gene sequence: CDR1 SEHNR, CDR2 FQNEAQ (reference sequence). V shed 1 base, J shed 0 bases, and the junction held 6 bases outside the gene matches. This CDR3 spans 17 amino acids. The CDR3 DNA sequence: TGTGCCAGCAGCTTAGGGGGACTAGCGTTGAGCTCCTACGAGCAGTACTTC. Amino acids: CASSLGGLALSSYEQYF.

The chain is built from TRBV5-6 and TRBJ2-7; D is perhaps TRBD1 (5 bases). CDR1 and CDR2 from the germline V gene are SGHDT and YYEEEE. The CDR3 consists of 15 residues. The V and J ends lost 4 bases and 1 base respectively, with 15 bases between them. The CDR3 reads CASSPGYGESYEQYF. DNA for the CDR3: TGTGCCAGCAGCCCAGGGTACGGTGAGTCCTACGAGCAGTACTTC.

This rearrangement joins TRBV4-2 to TRBJ2-7, with D hard to call. Deletions cut 2 bases from V and 3 bases from J, with 8 bases between. The CDR3 consists of 13 residues. Germline V lookup: CDR1 LGHNA, CDR2 YNFKEQ. The DNA of the CDR3 is TGTGCCAGCAGCCAACCGGGCTACTACGAGCAGTACTTC. It translates to CASSQPGYYEQYF.

V usage is TRBV6-1 and J usage is TRBJ2-2; D gene unclear. Germline CDR1 and CDR2: MNHNS and SASEGT. Deletions cut 8 bases from V and 5 bases from J, with 9 bases between. CDR3 length: 12 residues. CDR3 protein: CASWAETGELFF. The CDR3 nucleotides are TGTGCCAGCTGGGCGGAAACCGGGGAGCTGTTTTTT.

The V gene is TRBV5-6, the J gene TRBJ1-1; TRBD1 matches at 7 bases. The CDR3 is 14 residues long. Per the germline V gene, CDR1 is SGHDT and CDR2 is YYEEEE. The trim removed 2 bases at V and 8 bases at J, leaving 9 bases unmatched. The CDR3: CASSFQGGLAEAFF. CDR3 DNA: TGTGCCAGCAGCTTCCAGGGGGGACTCGCGGAAGCTTTCTTT.

This rearrangement joins TRBV4-1 to TRBJ2-3; TRBD2 agrees at 8 bases. Trimming took 3 bases from V and 4 from J; bases not matched to a gene: 9. This CDR3 has 16 amino acids. Germline V CDR1 and CDR2: MGHRA, YSYEKL. CDR3 DNA sequence: TGCGCCAGCAGCCAGGGGAGCGGGAGCGAACCAGATACGCAGTATTTT. It translates to CASSQGSGSEPDTQYF.

V is TRBV10-3 and J is TRBJ2-5; 9 nucleotides align to TRBD2. Trimming cost V 0 bases and J 4 bases; bases outside gene matches: 3. In germline, CDR1 is ENHRY, CDR2 SYGVKD. This CDR3 contains 15 residues. The DNA of the CDR3 is TGTGCCATCAGTGAGTCGGCGGGAGGGGTAGAGACCCAGTACTTC. It yields the protein CAISESAGGVETQYF.

The count of this clone is one. The chain combines TRBV28 with TRBJ1-2; tentative D call: TRBD1 (5 bases). Trimming shortened V by 6 bases and J by 7 bases, and 18 bases separated the two germline ends. This CDR3 has 14 residues. Germline V gene sequence: CDR1 MDHEN, CDR2 SYDVKM. The CDR3 DNA reads TGTGCCAGCAGCCCGGGACTAACCCAGGGTGGCTACACCTTC. Its translation is CASSPGLTQGGYTF.

The chain combines TRBV5-1 with TRBJ2-5; 8 nucleotides line up with TRBD1. Trimming took 4 bases from V and 6 from J; bases not matched to a gene: 11. This CDR3 comprises 15 residues. Germline CDR1 SGHRS, CDR2 YFSETQ. In DNA, the CDR3 is TGCGCCAGCAGCGTAGACAGGGGAGAGATGAAGACCCAGTACTTC. Protein product: CASSVDRGEMKTQYF.

With respect to this clone: This same CDR3 is encoded by further DNA sequences in the sample. The rearrangement joins TRBV27 to TRBJ2-7, with D hard to call. Looked up from germline, CDR1 is MNHEY and CDR2 is SMNVEV (reference sequence). The ends were cut back, 2 bases at V and 0 bases at J, with 5 bases in the middle. This CDR3 has 13 amino acids. CDR3 region: CASSLTVSYEQYF. The CDR3 region has the DNA TGTGCCAGCAGTTTAACAGTCTCCTACGAGCAGTACTTC.

V gene TRBV28 combines with J gene TRBJ1-1, with D hard to call. V was pared by 3 bases and J by 1 base, with 12 bases between. The CDR3 is made up of 15 amino acids. Germline CDR1 reads MDHEN; CDR2 reads SYDVKM. CDR3 region: CASSLARSRNTEAFF. The CDR3 region has the DNA TGTGCCAGCAGTTTGGCGCGCAGCAGGAACACTGAAGCTTTCTTT.

This clone is a singleton in its sample. The genes are TRBV27 and TRBJ2-7, with 7 bases that match TRBD1. J gave up 3 bases and V 3 bases, and 5 bases lay outside the gene matches. This CDR3 is 14 amino acids long. In germline, CDR1 is MNHEY, CDR2 SMNVEV (reference sequence). The CDR3 loop is CASSFGRGIYEQYF. The CDR3 DNA is TGTGCCAGCAGTTTTGGCAGGGGGATCTACGAGCAGTACTTC.